The 4 T cell receptor beta chains presented below share a single source sample, sequenced in a study of T cell responses to AZD1222 COVID-19 vaccine. Only in-frame clones appear in the TCRdb table, and some are missing; sequencing was by immunoSEQ multiplex PCR. The sample records tens of thousands of clones, about 90% being singletons. Sequenced material: peripheral blood, taken on day 0 of AZD1222 vaccination. The receptors were sampled from an adult in good health.

J is TRBJ1-2 and V is TRBV7-2; D is unresolved. The length of the CDR3 is 13 residues. Trimming took off 1 base at V and 8 bases at J, with 11 bases between the two ends. Germline loops: CDR1 SGHTA, CDR2 FQGNSA. This chain's CDR3 is CASSLGVGEGYTF. CDR3 coding DNA: TGTGCCAGCAGCTTAGGGGTCGGGGAGGGCTACACCTTC. Supplemented by reference TRBV7-2 and TRBJ1-2, the full variable domain reads GAGVSQSPSNKVTEKGKDVELRCDPISGHTALYWYRQSLGQGLEFLIYFQGNSAPDKSGLPSDRFSAERTGGSVSTLTIQRTQQEDSAVYLCASSLGVGEGYTFGSGTRLTVV.

The chain links TRBV2 to TRBJ2-1; D gene ambiguous. The V gene lost 6 bases and the J gene lost 4 bases, with 10 bases spanning the gap. Germline V CDR1 and CDR2: SNHLY, FYNNEI. The length of the CDR3 is 13 residues. For the CDR3, the DNA is TGTGCCAGCAGCATAGACCCATACAATGAGCAGTTCTTC. Its protein product is CASSIDPYNEQFF. The full variable domain, with the rest looked up from reference TRBV2 and TRBJ2-1, is EPEVTQTPSHQVTQMGQEVILRCVPISNHLYFYWYRQILGQKVEFLVSFYNNEISEKSEIFDDQFSVERPDGSNFTLKIRSTKLEDSAMYFCASSIDPYNEQFFGPGTRLTVL.

J is TRBJ2-5 and V is TRBV5-6; possibly TRBD2 for D (5 bases). The germline V and J ends were trimmed by 2 bases and 4 bases, with 9 bases remaining between them. The CDR3 covers 13 residues. The germline CDR1 and CDR2 sequences are SGHDT and YYEEEE. CDR3 in amino acids: CASSFPSGETQYF. CDR3 nucleotide sequence: TGTGCCAGCAGCTTTCCCAGCGGAGAGACCCAGTACTTC.

The chain has TRBV7-3 and TRBJ2-3; TRBD2 matches at 7 bases. V dropped 4 bases and J dropped 1; count of bases not matched to a gene: 5. Germline CDR1 and CDR2: SGHTA and FQGTGA. This CDR3 has 15 amino acids. The CDR3 sequence: CASSSQLAGTDTQYF. CDR3 nucleotide sequence: TGTGCCAGCAGCTCCCAGCTAGCGGGCACAGATACGCAGTATTTT.